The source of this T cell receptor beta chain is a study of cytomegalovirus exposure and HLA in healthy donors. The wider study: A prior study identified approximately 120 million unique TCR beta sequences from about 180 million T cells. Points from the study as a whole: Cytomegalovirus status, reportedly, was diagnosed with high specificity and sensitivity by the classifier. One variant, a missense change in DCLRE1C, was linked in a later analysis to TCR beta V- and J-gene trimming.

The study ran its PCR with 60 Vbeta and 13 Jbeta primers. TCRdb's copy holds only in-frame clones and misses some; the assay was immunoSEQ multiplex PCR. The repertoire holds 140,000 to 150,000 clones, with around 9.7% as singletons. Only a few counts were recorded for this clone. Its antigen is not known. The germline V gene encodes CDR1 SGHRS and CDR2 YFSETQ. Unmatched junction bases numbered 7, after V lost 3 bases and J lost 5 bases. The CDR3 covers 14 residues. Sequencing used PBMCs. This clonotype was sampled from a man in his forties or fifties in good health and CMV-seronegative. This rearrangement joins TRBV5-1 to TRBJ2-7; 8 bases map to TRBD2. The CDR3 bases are TGCGCCAGCAGCTCATCACCGGGACTAGACGAGCAGTACTTC. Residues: CASSSSPGLDEQYF.